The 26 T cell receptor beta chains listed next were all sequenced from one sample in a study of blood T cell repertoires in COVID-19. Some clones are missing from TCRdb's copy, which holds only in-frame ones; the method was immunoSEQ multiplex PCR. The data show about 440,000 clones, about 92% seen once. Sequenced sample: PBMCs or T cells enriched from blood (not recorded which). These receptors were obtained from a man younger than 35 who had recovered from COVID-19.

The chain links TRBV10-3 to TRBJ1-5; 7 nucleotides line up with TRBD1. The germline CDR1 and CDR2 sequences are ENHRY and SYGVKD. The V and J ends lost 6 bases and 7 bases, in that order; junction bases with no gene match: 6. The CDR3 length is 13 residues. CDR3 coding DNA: TGTGCCATCAGGGGACAGCCTCTCCAGCCCCAGCATTTT. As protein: CAIRGQPLQPQHF.

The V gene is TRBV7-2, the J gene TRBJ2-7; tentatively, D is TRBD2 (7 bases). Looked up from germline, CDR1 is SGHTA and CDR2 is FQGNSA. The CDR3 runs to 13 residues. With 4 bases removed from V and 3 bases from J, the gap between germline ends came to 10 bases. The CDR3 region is CASSWGGLYEQYF. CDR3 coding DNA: TGTGCCAGCAGCTGGGGGGGGCTCTACGAGCAGTACTTC.

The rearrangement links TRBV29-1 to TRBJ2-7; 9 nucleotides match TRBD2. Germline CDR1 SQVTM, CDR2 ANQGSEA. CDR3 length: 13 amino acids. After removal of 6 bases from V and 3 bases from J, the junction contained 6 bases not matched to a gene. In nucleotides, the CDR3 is TGCAGCGTCAGGACTAGCGAGATCTACGAGCAGTACTTC. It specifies CSVRTSEIYEQYF.

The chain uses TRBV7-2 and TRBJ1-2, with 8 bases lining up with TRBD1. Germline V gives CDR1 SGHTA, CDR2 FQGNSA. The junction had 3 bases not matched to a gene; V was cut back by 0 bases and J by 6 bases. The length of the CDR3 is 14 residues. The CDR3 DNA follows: TGTGCCAGCAGCTTAGCGTGGACAGGGAATGGCTACACCTTC. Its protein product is CASSLAWTGNGYTF.

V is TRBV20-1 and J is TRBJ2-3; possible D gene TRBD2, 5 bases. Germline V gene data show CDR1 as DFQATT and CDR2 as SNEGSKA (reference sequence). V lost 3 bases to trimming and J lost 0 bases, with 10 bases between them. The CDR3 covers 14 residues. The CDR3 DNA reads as TGCAGTGCTAGTCTAAGCGGTAGCACAGATACGCAGTATTTT. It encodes CSASLSGSTDTQYF.

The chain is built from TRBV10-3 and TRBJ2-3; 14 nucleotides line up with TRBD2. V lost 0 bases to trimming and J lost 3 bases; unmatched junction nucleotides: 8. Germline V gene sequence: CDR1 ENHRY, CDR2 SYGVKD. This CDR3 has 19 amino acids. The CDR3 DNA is TGTGCCATCAGTGAGTCTTTTCGACTAGCGGGAGGGAGGACAGATACGCAGTATTTT. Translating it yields CAISESFRLAGGRTDTQYF.

This chain's CDR3 is CASSYRDGQPQHF. DNA for the CDR3: TGTGCCAGCAGTTACAGGGACGGACAGCCCCAGCATTTT. The V call is TRBV27, the J call TRBJ1-5; D possibly corresponds to TRBD1 (6 bases). Looked up from germline, CDR1 is MNHEY and CDR2 is SMNVEV (reference sequence). The CDR3 has 13 residues. Trimming took 4 bases from V and 7 from J, leaving 11 bases between them.

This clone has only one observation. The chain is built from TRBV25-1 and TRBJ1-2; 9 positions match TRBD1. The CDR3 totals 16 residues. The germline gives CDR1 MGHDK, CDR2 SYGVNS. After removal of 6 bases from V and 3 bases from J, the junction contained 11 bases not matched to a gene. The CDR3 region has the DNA TGTGCCAGCAGCCCGCCCGGGACAGGGACAGACTATGGCTACACCTTC. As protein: CASSPPGTGTDYGYTF.

The CDR3 DNA reads TGTGCCAGCAGTGAACGGGGGGAGAGCAATCAGCCCCAGCATTTT. This sequence encodes CASSERGESNQPQHF. The rearrangement uses TRBV6-1 and TRBJ1-5; perhaps TRBD1 as D (5 bases). Deletions cut 2 bases from V and 1 base from J, with 9 bases between. CDR1 and CDR2 from the germline V gene are MNHNS and SASEGT. The CDR3 has 15 residues.

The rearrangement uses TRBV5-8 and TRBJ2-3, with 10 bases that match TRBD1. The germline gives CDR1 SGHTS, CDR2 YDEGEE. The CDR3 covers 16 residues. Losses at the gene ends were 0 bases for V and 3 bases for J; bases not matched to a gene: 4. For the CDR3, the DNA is TGTGCCAGCAGCTTGGGGAGGACAGGGGGAACAGATACGCAGTATTTT. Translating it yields CASSLGRTGGTDTQYF.

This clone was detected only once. CDR3 DNA sequence: TGTGCCAGCAGCACATCGGCGGGTGCTATCACCGGGGAGCTGTTTTTT. Translated: CASSTSAGAITGELFF. The chain has TRBV21-1 and TRBJ2-2; the table gives TRBD2 as D, unverified against the DNA. TRBV21-1 is noted as a pseudogene. The CDR3 sequence is 16 residues long.

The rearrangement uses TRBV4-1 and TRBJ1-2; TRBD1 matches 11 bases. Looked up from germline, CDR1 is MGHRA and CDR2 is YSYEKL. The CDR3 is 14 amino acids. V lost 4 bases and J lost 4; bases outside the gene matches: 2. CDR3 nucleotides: TGCGCCAGCAGCCCGGGGACAGGGGGCTATGGCTACACCTTC. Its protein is CASSPGTGGYGYTF.

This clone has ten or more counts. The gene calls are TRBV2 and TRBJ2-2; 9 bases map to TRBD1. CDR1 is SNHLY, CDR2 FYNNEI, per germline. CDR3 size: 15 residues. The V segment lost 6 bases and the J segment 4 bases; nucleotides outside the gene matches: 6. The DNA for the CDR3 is TGTGCCAGCAGCCCGGGACAGGGCGCCACCGGGGAGCTGTTTTTT. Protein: CASSPGQGATGELFF.

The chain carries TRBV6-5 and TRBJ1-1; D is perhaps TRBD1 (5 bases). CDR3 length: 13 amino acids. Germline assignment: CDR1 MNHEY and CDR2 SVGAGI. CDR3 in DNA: TGTGCTCTGGGAGGGGAGAGGAACACTGAAGCTTTCTTT. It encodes CALGGERNTEAFF.

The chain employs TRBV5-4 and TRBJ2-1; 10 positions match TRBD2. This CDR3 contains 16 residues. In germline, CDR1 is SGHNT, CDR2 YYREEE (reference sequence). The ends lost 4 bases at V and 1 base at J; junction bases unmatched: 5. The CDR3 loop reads CASSPRTSGSYNEQFF. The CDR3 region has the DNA TGTGCCAGCAGCCCAAGGACTAGCGGTTCCTACAATGAGCAGTTCTTC.

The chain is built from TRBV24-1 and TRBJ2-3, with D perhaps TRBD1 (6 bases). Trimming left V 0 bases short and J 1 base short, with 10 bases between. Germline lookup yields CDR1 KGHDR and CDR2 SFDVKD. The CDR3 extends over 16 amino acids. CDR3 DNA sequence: TGTGCCACCAGTGATTTGATACAGGGCGGCACAGATACGCAGTATTTT. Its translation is CATSDLIQGGTDTQYF.

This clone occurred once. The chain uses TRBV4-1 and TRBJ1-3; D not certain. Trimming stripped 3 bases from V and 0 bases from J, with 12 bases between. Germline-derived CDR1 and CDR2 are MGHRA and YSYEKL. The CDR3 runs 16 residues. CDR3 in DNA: TGCGCCAGCAGCCATCCCGCTCAGGACTCTGGAAACACCATATATTTT. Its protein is CASSHPAQDSGNTIYF.

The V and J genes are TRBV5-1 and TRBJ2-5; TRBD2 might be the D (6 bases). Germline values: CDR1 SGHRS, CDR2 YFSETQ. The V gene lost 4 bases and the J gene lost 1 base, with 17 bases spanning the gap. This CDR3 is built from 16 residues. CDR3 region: CASSLLGGRVQETQYF. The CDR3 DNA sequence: TGCGCCAGCAGCCTACTGGGGGGACGGGTCCAAGAGACCCAGTACTTC.

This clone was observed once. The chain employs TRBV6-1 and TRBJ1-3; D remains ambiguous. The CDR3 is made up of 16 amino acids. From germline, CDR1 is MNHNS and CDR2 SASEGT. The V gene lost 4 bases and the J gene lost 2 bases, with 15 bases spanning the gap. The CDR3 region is CASSVPGRSTGNTIYF. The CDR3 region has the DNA TGTGCCAGCAGTGTCCCTGGGAGGTCTACTGGAAACACCATATATTTT.

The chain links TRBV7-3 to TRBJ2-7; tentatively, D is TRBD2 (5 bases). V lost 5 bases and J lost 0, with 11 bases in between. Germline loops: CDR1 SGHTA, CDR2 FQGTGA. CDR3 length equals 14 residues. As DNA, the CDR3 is TGTGCCAGCAGCCAGGACGGGAACTCCTACGAGCAGTACTTC. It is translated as CASSQDGNSYEQYF.

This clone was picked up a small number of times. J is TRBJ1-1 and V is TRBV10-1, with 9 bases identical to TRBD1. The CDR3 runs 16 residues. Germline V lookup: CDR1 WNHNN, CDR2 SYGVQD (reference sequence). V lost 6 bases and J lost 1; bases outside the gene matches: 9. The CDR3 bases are TGCGCCAGCAGCCTCCATGGGGACAGGGAGAACACTGAAGCTTTCTTT. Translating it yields CASSLHGDRENTEAFF.

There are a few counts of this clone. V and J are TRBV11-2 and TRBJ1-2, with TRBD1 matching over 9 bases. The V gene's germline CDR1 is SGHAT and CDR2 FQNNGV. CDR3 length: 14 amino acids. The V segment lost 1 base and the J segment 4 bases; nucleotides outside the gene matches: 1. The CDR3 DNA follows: TGTGCCAGCAGCTTAGGGGACAGGGCCTATGGCTACACCTTC. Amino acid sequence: CASSLGDRAYGYTF.

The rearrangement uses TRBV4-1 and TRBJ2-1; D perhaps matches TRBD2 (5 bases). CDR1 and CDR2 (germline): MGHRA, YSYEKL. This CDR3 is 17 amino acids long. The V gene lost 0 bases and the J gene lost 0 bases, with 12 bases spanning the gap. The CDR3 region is CASSQEGESRSYNEQFF. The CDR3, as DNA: TGCGCCAGCAGCCAAGAGGGAGAAAGTCGCTCCTACAATGAGCAGTTCTTC.

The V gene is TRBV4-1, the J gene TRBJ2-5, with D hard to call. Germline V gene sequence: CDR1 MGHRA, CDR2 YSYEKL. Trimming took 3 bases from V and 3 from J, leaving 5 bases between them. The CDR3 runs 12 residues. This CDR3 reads CASSHPEETQYF. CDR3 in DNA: TGCGCCAGCAGCCACCCCGAAGAGACCCAGTACTTC.

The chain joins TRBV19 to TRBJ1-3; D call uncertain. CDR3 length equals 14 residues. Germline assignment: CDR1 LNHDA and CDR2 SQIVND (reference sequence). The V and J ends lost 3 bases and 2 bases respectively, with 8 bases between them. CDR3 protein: CASSIELAGNTIYF. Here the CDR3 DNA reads TGTGCCAGTAGTATTGAGTTGGCTGGAAACACCATATATTTT.

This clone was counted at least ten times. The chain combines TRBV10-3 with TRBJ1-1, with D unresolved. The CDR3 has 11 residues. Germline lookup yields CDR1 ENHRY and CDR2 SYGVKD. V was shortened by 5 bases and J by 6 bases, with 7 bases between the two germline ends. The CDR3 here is CAISQDSEAFF. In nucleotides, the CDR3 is TGTGCCATCAGTCAGGACTCTGAAGCTTTCTTT.